These 25 T cell receptor beta chains share one sample of origin, sequenced in a study of blood T cell repertoires in COVID-19. TCRdb keeps only in-frame clones here, not all; method: immunoSEQ multiplex PCR. This sample carries approximately 300,000 clones, under 90% of them seen once, and the ten largest clones take 4% to 6%. The sequenced sample was PBMCs or T cells enriched from blood (not recorded which). These receptors were taken from a man aged 60 to 69 who had recovered from COVID-19.

This sequence joins TRBV3-1 (or the pseudogene TRBV3-2) and TRBJ2-3; no clear D gene. Between the trimmed V and J ends, which lost 1 base and 2 bases, there was a span of 10 bases. In germline, CDR1 is LGHDT, CDR2 YNNKEL (reference sequence). CDR3 size: 15 residues. CDR3 in DNA: TGTGCCAGCAGCCAAGGAGCGTACCACACAGATACGCAGTATTTT. Amino acid sequence: CASSQGAYHTDTQYF.

This chain uses TRBV7-2 with TRBJ2-1; perhaps TRBD2 as D (5 bases). Trimming removed 2 bases at V and 2 bases at J, with 16 bases between. Germline V gene lookup returns CDR1 SGHTA and CDR2 FQGNSA. The length of the CDR3 is 17 residues. CDR3 loop: CASSLTYPGNPYNEQFF. DNA of the CDR3: TGTGCCAGCAGCTTAACTTATCCGGGGAACCCCTACAATGAGCAGTTCTTC.

The V call is TRBV29-1, the J call TRBJ2-1; 8 bases match TRBD1. The V segment lost 4 bases and the J segment 4 bases; nucleotides outside the gene matches: 3. The germline gives CDR1 SQVTM, CDR2 ANQGSEA. This CDR3 contains 13 residues. CDR3 in amino acids: CSVAWTGYNEQFF. The CDR3 DNA is TGCAGCGTTGCGTGGACAGGGTACAATGAGCAGTTCTTC.

The V gene is TRBV1, the J gene TRBJ2-5; TRBD2 was called by the table and not checked on the DNA. TRBV1 is marked as a pseudogene. The CDR3 is made up of 15 amino acids. The CDR3 here is CTSSHGTSGQETQYF. The CDR3 region has the DNA TGCACCAGCAGCCACGGGACTAGCGGACAAGAGACCCAGTACTTC.

This clone was detected only once. V is TRBV3-1 (or the pseudogene TRBV3-2) and J is TRBJ2-7; 11 bases fit TRBD2. There are 13 residues in the CDR3. Germline V CDR1 and CDR2: LGHDT, YNNKEL (reference sequence). J gave up 10 bases and V 1 base, and 3 bases lay outside the gene matches. Here the CDR3 DNA reads TGTGCCAGCAGCCAAGCACTAGCGGGAGCCCAGTACTTC. It encodes CASSQALAGAQYF.

This chain connects TRBV9 to TRBJ1-2, with D possibly being TRBD1 (6 bases). Per germline, CDR1 SGDLS and CDR2 YYNGEE. Trimming left V 2 bases short and J 1 base short, with 9 bases between. The CDR3 totals 14 residues. CDR3 sequence: CASSVWGLNYGYTF. Written as DNA, the CDR3 is TGTGCCAGCAGCGTCTGGGGGCTTAACTATGGCTACACCTTC.

V gene TRBV6-2 or TRBV6-3 combines with J gene TRBJ1-4, with 8 bases aligning to TRBD1. CDR1 and CDR2 (germline): MNHEY, SVGEGT. Germline trimming cut 6 bases from V and 6 bases from J; bases unmatched to any gene: 6. This CDR3 region has 14 residues. The chain's CDR3 is CASSLTGVDEKLFF. In DNA form, the CDR3 reads TGTGCCAGCAGCCTGACAGGGGTCGATGAAAAACTGTTTTTT.

This rearrangement joins TRBV9 to TRBJ1-1; D possibly corresponds to TRBD1 (6 bases). Per germline, CDR1 SGDLS and CDR2 YYNGEE. With 3 bases removed from V and 5 bases from J, the gap between germline ends came to 14 bases. The CDR3 totals 14 residues. For the CDR3, the DNA is TGTGCCAGCAGCGGCACAGGGATTGGGACTGAAGCTTTCTTT. Its translation: CASSGTGIGTEAFF.

This clone was picked up a small number of times. J is TRBJ1-1 and V is TRBV19, with 11 bases fitting TRBD1. The CDR3 extends over 17 amino acids. J lost 5 bases, V lost 1 base, and 9 bases had no gene match. Germline loops: CDR1 LNHDA, CDR2 SQIVND (reference sequence). The CDR3 region is CASSIALGQGARTEAFF. CDR3 nucleotide sequence: TGTGCCAGTAGTATAGCCCTCGGACAGGGGGCGCGGACTGAAGCTTTCTTT. Filled out from reference TRBV19 and TRBJ1-1, the complete variable domain reads DGGITQSPKYLFRKEGQNVTLSCEQNLNHDAMYWYRQDPGQGLRLIYYSQIVNDFQKGDIAEGYSVSREKKESFPLTVTSAQKNPTAFYLCASSIALGQGARTEAFFGQGTRLTVV.

This chain links TRBV10-3 with TRBJ2-7; 7 nucleotides match TRBD1. In germline, CDR1 is ENHRY, CDR2 SYGVKD. The length of the CDR3 is 15 residues. V lost 3 bases to trimming and J lost 1 base; unmatched junction nucleotides: 6. The CDR3 is CAISDFDRESYEQYF. In nucleotides, the CDR3 is TGTGCCATCAGTGATTTCGACAGGGAGTCCTACGAGCAGTACTTC.

This chain uses TRBV7-9 with TRBJ2-7; TRBD2 aligns across 14 bases. Germline V gene data show CDR1 as SEHNR and CDR2 as FQNEAQ (reference sequence). CDR3 length: 15 residues. V was pared by 5 bases and J by 9 bases, with 9 bases of the junction left unmatched. The CDR3 bases are TGTGCCAGCAGCCCGGGACTAGCGGGAGAGGGGGGGCAGTACTTC. This sequence encodes CASSPGLAGEGGQYF.

The V gene is TRBV11-2, the J gene TRBJ2-1; TRBD1 is a possible D gene (5 bases). CDR3 size: 17 residues. V lost 0 bases and J 3 bases, leaving 15 bases between the germline ends. Germline V gene data show CDR1 as SGHAT and CDR2 as FQNNGV. The CDR3 sequence: CASSLDRAAGFYNEQFF. The DNA of the CDR3 is TGTGCCAGCAGCTTAGATCGGGCGGCAGGGTTCTACAATGAGCAGTTCTTC. The variable domain in full, with the rest retrieved from reference TRBV11-2 and TRBJ2-1, is EAGVAQSPRYKIIEKRQSVAFWCNPISGHATLYWYQQILGQGPKLLIQFQNNGVVDDSQLPKDRFSAERLKGVDSTLKIQPAKLEDSAVYLCASSLDRAAGFYNEQFFGPGTRLTVL.

The rearrangement uses TRBV5-1 and TRBJ2-3; 8 positions match TRBD1. The CDR3 extends over 15 amino acids. Trimming took 4 bases from V and 2 from J; bases not matched to a gene: 6. Germline lookup yields CDR1 SGHRS and CDR2 YFSETQ. In DNA, the CDR3 is TGCGCCAGCAGCGCAGGGGGCGGTAACACAGATACGCAGTATTTT. This sequence encodes CASSAGGGNTDTQYF.

The chain has TRBV9 and TRBJ2-5; 13 nucleotides agree with TRBD2. V was clipped by 2 bases and J by 5 bases; unmatched bases: 6. Per germline, CDR1 SGDLS and CDR2 YYNGEE. The CDR3 sequence is 16 residues long. CDR3 sequence (DNA): TGTGCCAGCAGCGTCTTCGGACTAGCGGGAGTGGAGACCCAGTACTTC. Its translation is CASSVFGLAGVETQYF.

This chain joins TRBV19 and TRBJ1-5; D ambiguous. This CDR3 is 13 amino acids long. The germline V and J ends were trimmed by 2 bases and 6 bases, with 8 bases remaining between them. Looked up from germline, CDR1 is LNHDA and CDR2 is SQIVND (reference sequence). In nucleotides, the CDR3 is TGTGCCAGTAGTATATACGGAGGTCAGCCCCAGCATTTT. It yields the protein CASSIYGGQPQHF.

The sample holds one count of this clone. The chain has TRBV5-5 and TRBJ2-1; D gene ambiguous. CDR1 SGHKS and CDR2 YYEKEE come from the germline V gene (reference sequence). This CDR3 has 15 amino acids. V was shortened by 1 base and J by 7 bases, with 15 bases between the two germline ends. CDR3 sequence reads: CASSLFVGPQNEQFF. The CDR3 DNA sequence: TGTGCCAGCAGCTTGTTTGTTGGGCCCCAGAATGAGCAGTTCTTC.

The rearrangement links TRBV6-5 to TRBJ1-4; TRBD1 might be the D (6 bases). V was clipped by 0 bases and J by 7 bases, with 9 bases between them. This CDR3 spans 14 amino acids. Germline assignment: CDR1 MNHEY and CDR2 SVGAGI. CDR3 sequence (DNA): TGTGCCAGCAGTTACTCCCGGGACATTGAAAAACTGTTTTTT. Translation: CASSYSRDIEKLFF.

The chain uses TRBV5-1 and TRBJ2-1; D might be TRBD2 (5 bases). This CDR3 is built from 14 residues. Trimming stripped 0 bases from V and 5 bases from J, with 9 bases between. The V gene's germline CDR1 is SGHRS and CDR2 YFSETQ. The DNA of the CDR3 is TGCGCCAGCAGCTTGGGGACTTCAGACAATGAGCAGTTCTTC. Protein product: CASSLGTSDNEQFF.

V and J are TRBV15 and TRBJ1-1; D gene uncertain. The V and J ends lost 2 bases and 4 bases respectively, with 8 bases between them. Germline values: CDR1 LNHNV, CDR2 YYDKDF (reference sequence). The CDR3 totals 13 residues. CDR3 region: CATSRRVATEAFF. Here the CDR3 DNA reads TGTGCCACCAGCAGACGGGTAGCCACTGAAGCTTTCTTT.

J is TRBJ1-2 and V is TRBV2, with D perhaps TRBD1 (5 bases). CDR1 SNHLY and CDR2 FYNNEI come from the germline V gene. Between the trimmed V and J ends, which lost 2 bases and 4 bases, there was a span of 14 bases. The CDR3 runs to 15 residues. CDR3 sequence (DNA): TGTGCCAGCAGTGAACAGGGACTGGGGATCTATGGCTACACCTTC. Protein product: CASSEQGLGIYGYTF.

In regard to this clone: The sample carries other DNA sequences with the same CDR3. The chain has TRBV30 and TRBJ1-5; D unclear. The CDR3 covers 13 residues. Germline lookup yields CDR1 GTSNPN and CDR2 SVGIG (reference sequence). With 0 bases removed from V and 4 bases from J, the gap between germline ends came to 7 bases. The CDR3 protein is CAWSVRGNQPQHF. The DNA for the CDR3 is TGTGCCTGGAGTGTACGCGGGAATCAGCCCCAGCATTTT.

In this sample, this clone turned up a few times. The genes are TRBV19 and TRBJ1-2, with D maybe TRBD1 (6 bases). Trimming removed 10 bases at V and 1 base at J, with 16 bases between. CDR1 and CDR2 (germline): LNHDA, SQIVND (reference sequence). The CDR3 spans 14 residues. DNA of the CDR3: TGTGCCACAGGAGATAGAGGGGGTAACTATGGCTACACCTTC. Protein sequence: CATGDRGGNYGYTF.

V is TRBV2 and J is TRBJ1-3; D may be TRBD1 (5 bases). Trimming stripped 2 bases from V and 0 bases from J, with 11 bases between. This CDR3 is 16 amino acids long. Germline lookup yields CDR1 SNHLY and CDR2 FYNNEI. CDR3 nucleotide sequence: TGTGCCAGCAGTGAACAGGGTGTATACTCTGGAAACACCATATATTTT. Protein: CASSEQGVYSGNTIYF.

The chain couples TRBV7-2 to TRBJ1-2; D unclear. The ends were cut back, 5 bases at V and 4 bases at J, with 11 bases in the middle. Germline V gene sequence: CDR1 SGHTA, CDR2 FQGNSA. The CDR3 totals 13 residues. This CDR3 is CASSPEPFYGYTF. CDR3 nucleotides: TGTGCCAGCAGCCCCGAGCCCTTCTATGGCTACACCTTC. The variable domain in full, completed from reference TRBV7-2 and TRBJ1-2, reads GAGVSQSPSNKVTEKGKDVELRCDPISGHTALYWYRQSLGQGLEFLIYFQGNSAPDKSGLPSDRFSAERTGGSVSTLTIQRTQQEDSAVYLCASSPEPFYGYTFGSGTRLTVV.

In this sample, this clone turned up a few times. V is TRBV28 and J is TRBJ2-7, with D perhaps matching TRBD2 (5 bases). The CDR3 runs to 14 residues. The V gene's germline CDR1 is MDHEN and CDR2 SYDVKM. Trimming took off 9 bases at V and 1 base at J, with 16 bases between the two ends. CDR3 protein: CASKESGSSYEQYF. CDR3 coding DNA: TGTGCCAGTAAGGAGAGCGGTAGTTCCTACGAGCAGTACTTC.